This T cell receptor beta chain emerged from a study of blood T cell repertoires in COVID-19. Study in general: Sources were T cells, B-cell-depleted T cells, or PBMCs; the material itself was cDNA or gDNA.

CDR1 ENHRY and CDR2 SYGVKD come from the germline V gene. The CDR3 consists of 13 residues. V lost 6 bases and J lost 0, with 9 bases in between. The table came from immunoSEQ multiplex PCR; TCRdb's copy has only in-frame clones and leaves some out. The sample has around 400,000 clones; 80% to 90% are singletons. This TCR was recovered from a woman in her sixties or seventies with COVID-19, enrolled during active disease. The rearrangement uses TRBV10-3 and TRBJ2-7; D gene unclear. The sample was peripheral blood. As DNA, the CDR3 is TGTGCCATCAGGGGCACCTCCTCCTACGAGCAGTACTTC. As protein: CAIRGTSSYEQYF.